Here is one T cell receptor beta chain with its context. No antigen is known for it. This sample is drawn from a study of shared clonotypes between healthy human individuals. Naive CD45RA+ and memory CD45RA-negative subsets were split from CD4+ cells. The germline V gene encodes CDR1 MNHEY and CDR2 SMNVEV (reference sequence). The CDR3 spans 16 residues. Sorted-subset replicate PCRs used approximately 190 ng of genomic DNA. This amount corresponded to tens of thousands of T cell genomes. Clones were read by immunoSEQ multiplex PCR, and TCRdb kept only the in-frame ones, dropping some. The sample includes under 650,000 clones, 95% to 97% of them seen just once. Study results and caveats: Generation probabilities were higher for clonotypes shared across all four sorted-subset donors than for unshared ones. Estimated richness was generally greater in naive than memory subsets.

The receptor was derived from a woman aged 30 to 39 in good health. V is TRBV27 and J is TRBJ2-5, with 7 bases matching TRBD1. With the DNA end fitting TRBJ2-7 better, the J assignment may be wrong. Sequencing used naive CD4+ T cells sorted from blood. The subset denotes: CD45RA+ positively selected. The CDR3 bases are TGTGCCAGCAGTCCCTCCCAGGGGGAGTATGGCTACGAGCAGTACTTC. Its translation: CASSPSQGEYGYEQYF.